The present TCR beta chain was sequenced within a study of CD8 T cells in ankylosing spondylitis. General observations from the study: There was a TCR beta motif, made of several highly homologous variants, that appeared characteristic of ankylosing spondylitis blood. Some of the motif variants had earlier been found in reactive arthritis patients' fluid and blood. Researchers reportedly found disease-linked clones significantly enriched in matched ankylosing spondylitis synovial fluid.

Regarding this clonotype: The antigen remains undetermined.

Molecular-barcoded quantitative 5'-RACE produced these TCR beta libraries. TCRdb recomputed calls from the 5' RACE reads with MiXCR, one row per CDR3 protein. The table lists about 24,000 distinct CDR3 sequences, 13% of them singletons. The CDR3 runs 14 residues. V lost 1 base to trimming and J lost 4 bases, with 7 bases between them. In germline, CDR1 is SGHDN, CDR2 FVKESK. The sample consisted of blood. The V call is TRBV14, the J call TRBJ2-2; the D gene is possibly TRBD1 (5 bases). The origin of this receptor is a male donor with ankylosing spondylitis or in good health (not recorded which). CDR3 amino acids: CASSQATATGELFF. The CDR3 nucleotides are TGTGCCAGCAGCCAAGCGACAGCCACCGGGGAGCTGTTTTTT.